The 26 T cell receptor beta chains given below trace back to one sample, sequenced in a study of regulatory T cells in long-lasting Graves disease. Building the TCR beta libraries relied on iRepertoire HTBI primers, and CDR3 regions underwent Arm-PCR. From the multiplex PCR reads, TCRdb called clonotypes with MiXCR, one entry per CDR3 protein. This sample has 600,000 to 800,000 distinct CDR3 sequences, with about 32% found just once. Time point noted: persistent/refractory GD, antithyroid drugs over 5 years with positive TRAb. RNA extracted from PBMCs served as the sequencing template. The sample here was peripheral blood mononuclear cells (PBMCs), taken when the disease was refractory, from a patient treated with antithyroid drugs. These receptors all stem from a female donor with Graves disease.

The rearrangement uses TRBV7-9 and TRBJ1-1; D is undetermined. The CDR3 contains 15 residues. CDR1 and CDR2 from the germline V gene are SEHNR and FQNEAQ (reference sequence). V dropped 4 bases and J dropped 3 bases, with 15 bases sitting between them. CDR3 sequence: CASSSPRKGDTEAFF. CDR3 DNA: TGTGCCAGCAGCTCGCCGCGGAAGGGAGACACTGAAGCTTTCTTT.

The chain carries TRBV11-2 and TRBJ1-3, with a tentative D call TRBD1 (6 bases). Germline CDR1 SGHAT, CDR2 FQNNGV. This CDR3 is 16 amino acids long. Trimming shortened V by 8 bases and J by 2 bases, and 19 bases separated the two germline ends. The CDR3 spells CASGTRRGTTGNTIYF. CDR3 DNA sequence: TGTGCCAGCGGCACCAGGCGCGGGACAACTGGAAACACCATATATTTT.

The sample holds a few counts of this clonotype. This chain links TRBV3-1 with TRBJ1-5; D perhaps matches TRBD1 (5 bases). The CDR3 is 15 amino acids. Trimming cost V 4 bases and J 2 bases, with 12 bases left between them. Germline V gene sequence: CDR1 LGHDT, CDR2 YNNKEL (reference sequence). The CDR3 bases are TGTGCCAGCAGCCCCTGGAGGGACGGCAATCAGCCCCAGCATTTT. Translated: CASSPWRDGNQPQHF.

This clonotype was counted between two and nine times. CDR3 region: CASSLVVGLGTEAFF. The CDR3 DNA is TGCGCCAGCAGCTTGGTTGTGGGTTTGGGCACTGAAGCTTTCTTT. J is TRBJ1-1 and V is TRBV5-1; unclear D gene. Trimming shortened V by 0 bases and J by 4 bases, and 13 bases separated the two germline ends. This CDR3 region has 15 residues. Germline V gene data show CDR1 as SGHRS and CDR2 as YFSETQ.

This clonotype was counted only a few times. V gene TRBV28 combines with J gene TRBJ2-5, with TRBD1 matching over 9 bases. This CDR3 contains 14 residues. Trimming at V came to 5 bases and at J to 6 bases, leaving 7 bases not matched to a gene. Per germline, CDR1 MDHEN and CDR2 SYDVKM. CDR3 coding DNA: TGTGCCAGCAGTCCCCAGGGACAGGGAAAGACCCAGTACTTC. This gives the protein CASSPQGQGKTQYF.

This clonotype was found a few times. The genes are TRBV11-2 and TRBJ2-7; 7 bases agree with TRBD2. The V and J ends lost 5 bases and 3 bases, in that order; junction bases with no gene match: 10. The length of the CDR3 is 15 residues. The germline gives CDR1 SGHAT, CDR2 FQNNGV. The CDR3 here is CASSKKREPNYEQYF. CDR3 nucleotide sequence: TGTGCCAGCAGCAAGAAGCGGGAACCGAACTACGAGCAGTACTTC.

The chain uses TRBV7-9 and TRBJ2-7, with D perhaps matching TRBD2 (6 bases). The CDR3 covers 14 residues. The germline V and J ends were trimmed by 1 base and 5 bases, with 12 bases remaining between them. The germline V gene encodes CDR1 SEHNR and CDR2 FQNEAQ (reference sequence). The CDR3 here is CASSLEVRGDEQYF. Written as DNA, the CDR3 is TGTGCCAGCAGCTTAGAGGTTCGCGGGGACGAGCAGTACTTC.

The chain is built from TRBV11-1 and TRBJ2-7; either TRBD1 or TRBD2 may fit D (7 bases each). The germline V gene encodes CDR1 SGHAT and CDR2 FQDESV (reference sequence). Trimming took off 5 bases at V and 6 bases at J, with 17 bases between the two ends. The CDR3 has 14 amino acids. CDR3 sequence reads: CASSQSGTEGEQYF. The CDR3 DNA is TGTGCCAGCAGCCAAAGCGGGACAGAGGGCGAGCAGTACTTC. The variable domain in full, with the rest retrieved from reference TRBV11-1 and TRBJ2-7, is EAEVAQSPRYKITEKSQAVAFWCDPISGHATLYWYRQILGQGPELLVQFQDESVVDDSQLPKDRFSAERLKGVDSTLKIQPAELGDSAMYLCASSQSGTEGEQYFGPGTRLTVT.

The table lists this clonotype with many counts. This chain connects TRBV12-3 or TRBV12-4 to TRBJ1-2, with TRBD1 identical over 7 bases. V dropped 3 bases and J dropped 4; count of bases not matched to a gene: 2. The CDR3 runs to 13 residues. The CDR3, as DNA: TGTGCCAGCAGTTTCGACAGGGCCTATGGCTACACCTTC. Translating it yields CASSFDRAYGYTF.

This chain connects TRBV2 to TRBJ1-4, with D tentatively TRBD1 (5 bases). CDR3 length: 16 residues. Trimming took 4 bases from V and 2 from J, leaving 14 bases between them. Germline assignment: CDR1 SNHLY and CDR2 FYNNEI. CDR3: CASSVDWGETNEKLFF. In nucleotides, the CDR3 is TGTGCCAGCAGTGTAGACTGGGGGGAGACTAATGAAAAACTGTTTTTT. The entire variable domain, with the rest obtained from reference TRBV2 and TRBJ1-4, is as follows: EPEVTQTPSHQVTQMGQEVILRCVPISNHLYFYWYRQILGQKVEFLVSFYNNEISEKSEIFDDQFSVERPDGSNFTLKIRSTKLEDSAMYFCASSVDWGETNEKLFFGSGTQLSVL.

The CDR3 nucleotides are TGTGCCAGCACCGACAGGGTCTCACCCCTCCACTTT. Residues: CASTDRVSPLHF. This rearrangement joins TRBV12-3 or TRBV12-4 to TRBJ1-6; TRBD1 aligns across 7 bases. This CDR3 has 12 amino acids. With 7 bases clipped from V and 10 bases from J, the junction kept 4 bases outside the gene matches.

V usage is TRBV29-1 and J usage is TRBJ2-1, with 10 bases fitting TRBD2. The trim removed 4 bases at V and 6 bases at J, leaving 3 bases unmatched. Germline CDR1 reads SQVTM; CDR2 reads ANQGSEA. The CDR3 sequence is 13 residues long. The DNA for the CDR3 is TGCAGCGTTGTTCTAGCGGGGGCCAATGAGCAGTTCTTC. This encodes CSVVLAGANEQFF.

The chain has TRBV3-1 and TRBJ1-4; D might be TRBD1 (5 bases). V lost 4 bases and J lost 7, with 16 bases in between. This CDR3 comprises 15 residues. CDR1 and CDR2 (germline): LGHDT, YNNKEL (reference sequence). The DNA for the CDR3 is TGTGCCAGCAGCCTATGGACCCGGCAGGGTGAAAAACTGTTTTTT. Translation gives CASSLWTRQGEKLFF.

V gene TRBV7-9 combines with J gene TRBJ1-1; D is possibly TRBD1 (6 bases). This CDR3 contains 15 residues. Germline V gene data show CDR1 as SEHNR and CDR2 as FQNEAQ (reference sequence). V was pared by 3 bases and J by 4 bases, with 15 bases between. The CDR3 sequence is CASSFPRGGSTEAFF. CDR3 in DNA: TGTGCCAGCAGCTTCCCCAGGGGCGGGAGCACTGAAGCTTTCTTT.

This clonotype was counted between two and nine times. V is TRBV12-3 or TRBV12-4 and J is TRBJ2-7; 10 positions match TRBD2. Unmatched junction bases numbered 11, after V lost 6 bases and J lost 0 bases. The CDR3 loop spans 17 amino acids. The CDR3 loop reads CASRRALAGGNSYEQYF. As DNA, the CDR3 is TGTGCCAGCAGGAGAGCTTTAGCGGGAGGAAACTCCTACGAGCAGTACTTC.

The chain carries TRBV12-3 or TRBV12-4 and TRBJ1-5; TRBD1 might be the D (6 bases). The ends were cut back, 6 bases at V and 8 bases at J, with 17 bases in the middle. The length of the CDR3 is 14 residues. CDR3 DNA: TGTGCCAGCAGCCCAGGGGCTGCCAAGGAGCCCCAGCATTTT. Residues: CASSPGAAKEPQHF.

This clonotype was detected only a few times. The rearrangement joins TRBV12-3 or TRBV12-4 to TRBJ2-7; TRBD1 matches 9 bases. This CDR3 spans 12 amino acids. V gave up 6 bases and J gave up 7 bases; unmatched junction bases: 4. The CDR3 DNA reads TGTGCCAGCAGCGTGGGACAGGGAGAGCAGTACTTC. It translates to CASSVGQGEQYF.

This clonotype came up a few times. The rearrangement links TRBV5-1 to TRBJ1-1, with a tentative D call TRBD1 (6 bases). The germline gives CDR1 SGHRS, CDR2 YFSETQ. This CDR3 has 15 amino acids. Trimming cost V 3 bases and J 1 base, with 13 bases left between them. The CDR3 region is CASSWQGMGNTEAFF. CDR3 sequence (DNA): TGCGCCAGCAGCTGGCAGGGGATGGGGAACACTGAAGCTTTCTTT.

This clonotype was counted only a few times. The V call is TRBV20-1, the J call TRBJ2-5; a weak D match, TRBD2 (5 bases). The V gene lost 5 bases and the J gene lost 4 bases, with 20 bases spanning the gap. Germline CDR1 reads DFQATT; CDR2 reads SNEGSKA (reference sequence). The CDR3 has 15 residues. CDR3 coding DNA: TGCAGTGCTGATTATTTGGCCCGGGCGGGAGAGACCCAGTACTTC. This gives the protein CSADYLARAGETQYF.

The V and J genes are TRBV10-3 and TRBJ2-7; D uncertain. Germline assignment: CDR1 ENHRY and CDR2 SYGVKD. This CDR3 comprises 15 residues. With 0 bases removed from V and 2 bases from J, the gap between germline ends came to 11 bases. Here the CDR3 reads CAISESTPVTYEQYF. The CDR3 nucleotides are TGTGCCATCAGTGAGTCTACCCCAGTTACCTACGAGCAGTACTTC.

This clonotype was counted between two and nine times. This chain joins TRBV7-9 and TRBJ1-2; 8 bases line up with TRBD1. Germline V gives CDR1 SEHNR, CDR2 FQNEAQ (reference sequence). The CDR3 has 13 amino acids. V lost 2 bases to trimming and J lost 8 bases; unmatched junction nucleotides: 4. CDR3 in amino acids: CASSLLQGEGYTF. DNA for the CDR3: TGTGCCAGCAGCTTACTACAGGGGGAAGGCTACACCTTC.

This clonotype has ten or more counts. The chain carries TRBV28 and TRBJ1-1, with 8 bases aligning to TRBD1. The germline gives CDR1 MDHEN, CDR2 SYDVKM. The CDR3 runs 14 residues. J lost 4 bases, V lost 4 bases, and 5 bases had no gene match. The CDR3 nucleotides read TGTGCCAGCAGTTACCAGGGGGCGCGCACTGAAGCTTTCTTT. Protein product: CASSYQGARTEAFF. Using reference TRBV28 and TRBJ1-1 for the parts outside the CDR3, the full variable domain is DVKVTQSSRYLVKRTGEKVFLECVQDMDHENMFWYRQDPGLGLRLIYFSYDVKMKEKGDIPEGYSVSREKKERFSLILESASTNQTSMYLCASSYQGARTEAFFGQGTRLTVV.

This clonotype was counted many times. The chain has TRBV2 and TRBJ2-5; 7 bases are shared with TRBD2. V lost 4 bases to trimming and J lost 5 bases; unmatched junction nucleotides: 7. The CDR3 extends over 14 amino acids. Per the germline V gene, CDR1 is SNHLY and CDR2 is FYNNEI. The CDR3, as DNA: TGTGCCAGCAGTGGGGCCAGCGGGATGGAGACCCAGTACTTC. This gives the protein CASSGASGMETQYF.

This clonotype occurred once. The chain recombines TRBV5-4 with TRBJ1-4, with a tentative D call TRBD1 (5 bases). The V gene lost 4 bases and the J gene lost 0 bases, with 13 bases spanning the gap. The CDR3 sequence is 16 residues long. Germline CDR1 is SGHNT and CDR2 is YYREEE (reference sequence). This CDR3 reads CASSPAGVATNEKLFF. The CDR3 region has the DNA TGTGCCAGCAGCCCCGCGGGGGTTGCAACTAATGAAAAACTGTTTTTT.

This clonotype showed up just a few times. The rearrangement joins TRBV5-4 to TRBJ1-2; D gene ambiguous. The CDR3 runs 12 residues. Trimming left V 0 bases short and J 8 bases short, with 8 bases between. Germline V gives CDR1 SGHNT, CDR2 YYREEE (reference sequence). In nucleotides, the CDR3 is TGTGCCAGCAGCTTGGGTAGCCGAGGCTACACCTTC. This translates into CASSLGSRGYTF.

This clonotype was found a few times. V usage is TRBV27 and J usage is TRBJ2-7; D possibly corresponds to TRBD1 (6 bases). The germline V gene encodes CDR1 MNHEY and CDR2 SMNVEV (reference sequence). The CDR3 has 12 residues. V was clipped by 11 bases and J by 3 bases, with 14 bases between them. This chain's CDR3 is CAGGQKIYEQYF. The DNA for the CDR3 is TGTGCCGGTGGACAGAAGATCTACGAGCAGTACTTC.